This note documents a single TCR beta chain sequence. This entry comes from a study of blood T cell repertoires in COVID-19. Study at large: Acute and convalescent COVID-19 specimens originated in the United States, Italy and Spain. PBMCs, B-cell-depleted T cells, or T cells provided the cDNA or gDNA that made up the material.

How the authors handled the data: Reference gene primer amplification in the assay estimated nucleated cell counts. The data were produced by immunoSEQ multiplex PCR, yet TCRdb's version contains in-frame clones alone and is incomplete. D and trimming come from the DNA, and the V and J calls and clone size come from that table. Found here are about 47,000 clones, around 85% of them singletons; the top ten hold under 3%. Trimming removed 5 bases from V and 10 bases from J; junction bases left unmatched: 5. CDR1 is PRHDT and CDR2 is FYEKMQ in the germline V gene (reference sequence). This CDR3 contains 12 residues.

The TCR sequence derives from a middle-aged man with acute or convalescent COVID-19. V usage is TRBV13 and J usage is TRBJ1-5; 7 nucleotides match TRBD1. Specimen: peripheral blood. CDR3 in amino acids: CASSTQGGPQHF. CDR3 coding DNA: TGTGCCAGCAGCACGCAGGGGGGCCCCCAGCATTTT.